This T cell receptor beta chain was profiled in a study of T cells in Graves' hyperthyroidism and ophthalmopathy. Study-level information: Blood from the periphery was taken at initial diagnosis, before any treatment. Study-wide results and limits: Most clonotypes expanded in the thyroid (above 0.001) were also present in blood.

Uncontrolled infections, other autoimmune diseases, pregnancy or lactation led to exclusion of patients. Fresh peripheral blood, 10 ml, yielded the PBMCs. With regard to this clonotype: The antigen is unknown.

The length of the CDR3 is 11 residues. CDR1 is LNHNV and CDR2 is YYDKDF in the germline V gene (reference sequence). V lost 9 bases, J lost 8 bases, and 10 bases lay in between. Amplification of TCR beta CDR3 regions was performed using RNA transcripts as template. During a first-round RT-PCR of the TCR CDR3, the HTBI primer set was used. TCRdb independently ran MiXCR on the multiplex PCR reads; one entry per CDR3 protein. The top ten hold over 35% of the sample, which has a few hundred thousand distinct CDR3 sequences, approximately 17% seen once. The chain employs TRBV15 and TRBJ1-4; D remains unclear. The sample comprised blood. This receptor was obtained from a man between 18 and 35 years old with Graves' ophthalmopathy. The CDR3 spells CATRTNEKLFF. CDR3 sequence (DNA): TGTGCCACGAGGACCAACGAAAAACTGTTTTTT.